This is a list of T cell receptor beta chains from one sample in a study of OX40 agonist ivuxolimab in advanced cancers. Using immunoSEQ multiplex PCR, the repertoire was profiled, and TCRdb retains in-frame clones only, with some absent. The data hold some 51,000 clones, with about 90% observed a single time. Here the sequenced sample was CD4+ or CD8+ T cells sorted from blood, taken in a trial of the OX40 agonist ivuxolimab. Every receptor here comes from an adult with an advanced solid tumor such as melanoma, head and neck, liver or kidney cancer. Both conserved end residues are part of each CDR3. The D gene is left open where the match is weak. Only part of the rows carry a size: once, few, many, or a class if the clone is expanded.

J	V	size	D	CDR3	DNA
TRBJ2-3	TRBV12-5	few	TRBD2	CASGLGLAGRTDTQYF	TGTGCTAGTGGTTTGGGCCTAGCGGGGCGCACAGATACGCAGTATTTT
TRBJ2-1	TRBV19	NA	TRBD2	CASSNGGDYNEQFF	TGTGCCAGTAGTAATGGGGGGGATTACAATGAGCAGTTCTTC
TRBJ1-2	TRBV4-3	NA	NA	CASSQEGLADFNYGYTF	TGCGCCAGCAGCCAAGAGGGGTTGGCAGACTTCAACTATGGCTACACCTTC
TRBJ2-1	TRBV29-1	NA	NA	CSVDTPQREQFF	TGCAGCGTTGACACCCCACAACGTGAGCAGTTCTTC
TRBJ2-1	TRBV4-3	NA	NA	CASSQGLLNEQFF	TGCGCCAGCAGCCAGGGACTTCTCAATGAGCAGTTCTTC
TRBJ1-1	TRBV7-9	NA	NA	CASSLAGTEAFF	TGTGCCAGCAGCTTAGCGGGGACTGAAGCTTTCTTT
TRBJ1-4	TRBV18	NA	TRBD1	CASSPLDRGGEKLFF	TGTGCCAGCTCACCACTCGACAGGGGCGGAGAAAAACTGTTTTTT
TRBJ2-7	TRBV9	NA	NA	CASSVVGSAIPYEQYF	TGTGCCAGCAGCGTAGTCGGCAGCGCGATACCCTACGAGCAGTACTTC
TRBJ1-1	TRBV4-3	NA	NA	CASSRTAMNTEAFF	TGCGCCAGCAGCAGGACAGCGATGAACACTGAAGCTTTCTTT
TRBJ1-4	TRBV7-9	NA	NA	CASSLPNTEKLFF	TGTGCCAGCAGCTTACCGAACACGGAAAAACTGTTTTTT
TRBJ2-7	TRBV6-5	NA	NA	CASSYSTSYEQYF	TGTGCCAGCAGTTACTCGACCTCCTACGAGCAGTACTTC
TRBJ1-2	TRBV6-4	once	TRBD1	CASSDSWTGGQHYGYTF	TGTGCCAGCAGTGACTCGTGGACAGGGGGCCAACACTATGGCTACACCTTC
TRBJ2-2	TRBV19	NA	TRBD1	CASSGTAVNTGELFF	TGTGCCAGTAGTGGGACAGCGGTGAACACCGGGGAGCTGTTTTTT
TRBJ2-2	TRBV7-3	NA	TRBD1	CASRVQGALSGELFF	TGTGCCAGCAGGGTACAGGGGGCTTTATCCGGGGAGCTGTTTTTT
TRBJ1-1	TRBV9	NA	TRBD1	CASSYGQGSEAFF	TGTGCCAGCAGCTACGGACAGGGGTCTGAAGCTTTCTTT
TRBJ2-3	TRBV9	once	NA	CASSADGGLKLGEDTDTQYF	TGTGCCAGCAGCGCGGATGGCGGACTAAAATTGGGGGAAGACACAGATACGCAGTATTTT
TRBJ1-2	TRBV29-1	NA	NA	CSVEDSREINYGYTF	TGCAGCGTTGAAGATAGTCGGGAGATTAACTATGGCTACACCTTC
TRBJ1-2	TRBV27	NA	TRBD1	CASSLVDRGHGYTF	TGTGCCAGCAGTTTAGTTGACAGGGGGCATGGCTACACCTTC
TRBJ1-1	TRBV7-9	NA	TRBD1	CASSNPRQGNTEAFF	TGTGCCAGCAGCAACCCCCGACAGGGCAACACTGAAGCTTTCTTT
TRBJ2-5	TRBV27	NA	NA	CASSLGQPGGPETQYF	TGTGCCAGCAGTTTAGGGCAACCCGGGGGGCCGGAGACCCAGTACTTC
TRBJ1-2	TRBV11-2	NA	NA	CASSPGGRNYGYTF	TGTGCCAGCAGCCCGGGGGGGAGGAACTATGGCTACACCTTC
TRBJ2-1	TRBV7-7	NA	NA	CASSLVPGPDNEQFF	TGTGCCAGCAGCTTAGTCCCGGGTCCCGACAATGAGCAGTTCTTC
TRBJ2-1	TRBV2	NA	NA	CASSILTDEQFF	TGTGCCAGCAGTATCCTGACAGATGAGCAGTTCTTC
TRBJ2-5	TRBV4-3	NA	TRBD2	CASSRTSGGRGETQYF	TGCGCCAGCAGCCGGACTAGCGGGGGGCGAGGGGAGACCCAGTACTTC
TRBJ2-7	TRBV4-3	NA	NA	CASSQGQASYEQYF	TGCGCCAGCAGCCAAGGACAGGCTAGCTACGAGCAGTACTTC
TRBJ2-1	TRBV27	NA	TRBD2	CASSAGTSGGGEQFF	TGTGCCAGCAGTGCCGGGACTAGCGGTGGGGGTGAGCAGTTCTTC
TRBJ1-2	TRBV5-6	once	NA	CASSLKGWLQTIF	TGTGCCAGCAGCCTTAAGGGCTGGTTACAGACAATCTTC
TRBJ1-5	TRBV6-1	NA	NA	CASTSRYSNQPQHF	TGTGCCAGCACTTCTAGATATAGCAATCAGCCCCAGCATTTT
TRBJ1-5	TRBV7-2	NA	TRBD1	CASSFGQGSNQPQHF	TGTGCCAGCAGCTTTGGACAGGGTAGCAATCAGCCCCAGCATTTT
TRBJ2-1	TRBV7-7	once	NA	CASSLGDSANNEQFF	TGTGCTAGCAGCCTCGGGGATAGCGCTAACAATGAGCAGTTCTTC
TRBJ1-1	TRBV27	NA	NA	CASSQWSGNTEAFF	TGTGCCAGCAGCCAATGGTCAGGGAACACTGAAGCTTTCTTT
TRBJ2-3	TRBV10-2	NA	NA	CASSQPGTDTQYF	TGCGCCAGCAGTCAACCTGGCACAGATACGCAGTATTTT
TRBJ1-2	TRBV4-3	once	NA	CASSQGRFFRYTF	TGCGCCAGCAGCCAAGGACGGTTTTTTCGCTACACCTTC
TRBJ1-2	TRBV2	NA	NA	CASSGGSDGGYTF	TGTGCCAGCAGTGGAGGCAGCGATGGAGGCTACACCTTC
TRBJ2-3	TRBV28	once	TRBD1	CASRSGQGVRDTQYF	TGTGCCAGCAGGTCGGGACAGGGGGTGAGAGATACGCAGTATTTT
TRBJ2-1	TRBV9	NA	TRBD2	CASSSPLAGGYNEQFF	TGTGCCAGCAGCTCCCCCCTAGCGGGGGGTTACAATGAGCAGTTCTTC
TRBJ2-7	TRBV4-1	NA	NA	CASSQKDSREQYF	TGCGCCAGCAGCCAAAAGGACAGTAGAGAGCAGTACTTC
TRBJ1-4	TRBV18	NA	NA	CASSHPLWDSANEKLFF	TGTGCCAGCTCACATCCCCTATGGGATTCTGCTAATGAAAAACTGTTTTTT
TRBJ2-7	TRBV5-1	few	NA	CASSPDRGYEQYF	TGCGCCAGCAGCCCAGATAGGGGTTACGAGCAGTACTTC
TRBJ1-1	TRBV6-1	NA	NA	CASSDLSFGGVNTEAFF	TGTGCCAGCAGTGACCTATCGTTCGGGGGGGTGAACACTGAAGCTTTCTTT
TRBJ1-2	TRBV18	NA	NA	CASSPPSDYGYTF	TGTGCCAGCTCACCACCCTCGGACTATGGCTACACCTTC
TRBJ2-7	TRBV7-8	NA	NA	CASSFLGSSYEQYF	TGTGCCAGCAGCTTCCTAGGGAGCTCCTACGAGCAGTACTTC
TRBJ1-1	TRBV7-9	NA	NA	CASSASRVGNTEAFF	TGTGCCAGCAGCGCCTCCAGGGTTGGAAACACTGAAGCTTTCTTT
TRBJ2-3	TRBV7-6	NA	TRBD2	CASSPPTSESTDTQYF	TGTGCCAGCAGCCCCCCGACTAGCGAGAGCACAGATACGCAGTATTTT
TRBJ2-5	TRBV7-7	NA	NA	CASSLAGPEETQYF	TGTGCCAGCAGCTTAGCAGGGCCCGAAGAGACCCAGTACTTC
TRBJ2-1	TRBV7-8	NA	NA	CASSLTLLEQFF	TGTGCCAGCAGCTTGACATTACTGGAGCAGTTCTTC
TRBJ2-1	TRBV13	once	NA	CASSLTRAGEQFF	TGTGCCAGCAGCTTAACCAGGGCGGGGGAGCAGTTCTTC
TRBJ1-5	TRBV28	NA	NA	CASSFEFNQPQHF	TGTGCCAGCAGTTTTGAATTCAATCAGCCCCAGCATTTT
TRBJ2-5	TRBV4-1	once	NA	CASSWDIEETQYF	TGCGCCAGCAGCTGGGACATTGAAGAGACCCAGTACTTC
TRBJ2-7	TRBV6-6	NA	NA	CASRTQGYEQYF	TGTGCCAGCAGGACCCAGGGATACGAGCAGTACTTC